The entry below describes one T cell receptor beta chain. The data belong to a study of blood T cell repertoires in COVID-19. In the study overall: Collection of acute and convalescent COVID-19 samples took place in the United States, Italy and Spain. T cells, B-cell-depleted T cells, or PBMCs supplied cDNA or gDNA.

Authors' data handling: Using reference gene primer amplification, nucleated cell counts were estimated. Some clones are missing from TCRdb's copy, which holds only in-frame ones; the method was immunoSEQ multiplex PCR. V, J and clone size derive from that table, while D and trimming were established from the DNA sequence. The table records about 46,000 clones, approximately 85% of them present only once. The TCR sequence derives from a human donor in a cohort sampled during active COVID-19. The donor label of this sample is uncertain. Sequences were obtained from peripheral blood.

The chain's CDR3 is CASSLLAGASGEQYF. CDR3 bases: TGTGCCAGCAGTCTACTAGCGGGGGCCTCGGGGGAGCAGTACTTC. The rearrangement uses TRBV28 and TRBJ2-7, with TRBD2 identical over 11 bases. Germline-derived CDR1 and CDR2 are MDHEN and SYDVKM. The trim removed 5 bases at V and 7 bases at J, leaving 10 bases unmatched. The CDR3 runs to 15 residues. The variable domain in full, with the rest retrieved from reference TRBV28 and TRBJ2-7, is DVKVTQSSRYLVKRTGEKVFLECVQDMDHENMFWYRQDPGLGLRLIYFSYDVKMKEKGDIPEGYSVSREKKERFSLILESASTNQTSMYLCASSLLAGASGEQYFGPGTRLTVT.